Listed below are T cell receptor beta chains from one sample, sequenced in a study of blood T cell repertoires in COVID-19. Assay used: immunoSEQ multiplex PCR; TCRdb lists only in-frame clones, some missing. Of 200,000 to 250,000 clones in the sample, around four fifths were seen once. Source material: PBMCs or T cells enriched from blood (not recorded which). The receptors derive from a woman in her 50s who had been exposed to COVID-19. CDR3s include the opening cysteine and the closing phenylalanine or tryptophan. D genes are given only for firm matches. Not every row has a clone size; where given, it reads once, few, many or a size class.

TRBV5-1	.	.	TRBJ2-5	CASSLDGVRETQYF	TGCGCCAGCAGCTTGGACGGGGTCCGGGAGACCCAGTACTTC
TRBV27	few	.	TRBJ1-1	CASSPLLNTEAFF	TGTGCCAGCAGCCCATTACTAAACACTGAAGCTTTCTTT
TRBV5-5	few	TRBD1	TRBJ2-2	CASSYRDSTGELFF	TGTGCCAGCAGCTACCGGGACAGCACCGGGGAGCTGTTTTTT
TRBV19	.	TRBD1	TRBJ2-1	CASSWDRGPYEQFF	TGTGCCAGTAGTTGGGACAGGGGGCCCTATGAGCAGTTCTTC
TRBV19	.	TRBD1	TRBJ1-2	CASSDRGRRGYTF	TGTGCCAGTAGCGACAGGGGGCGCCGGGGCTACACCTTC
TRBV9	.	.	TRBJ1-6	CASSLRREGSPLHF	TGTGCCAGCAGCCTCCGGAGGGAGGGATCACCCCTCCACTTT
TRBV5-4	.	.	TRBJ1-2	CASSPPGPYGYTF	TGTGCCAGCAGCCCTCCGGGTCCTTATGGCTACACCTTC
TRBV4-2	many	TRBD1	TRBJ2-1	CASSQGTGNEQFF	TGTGCCAGCAGCCAAGGGACAGGCAATGAGCAGTTCTTC
TRBV28	.	TRBD1	TRBJ2-3	CASSLYWTGATDTQYF	TGTGCCAGCAGTTTATACTGGACAGGGGCCACAGATACGCAGTATTTT
TRBV30	once	.	TRBJ1-1	CAWSVMSTEAFF	TGTGCCTGGAGTGTAATGAGCACTGAAGCTTTCTTT
TRBV13	.	.	TRBJ1-1	CASSPSSTSRNTEAFF	TGTGCCAGCAGCCCCTCATCAACTTCCCGGAACACTGAAGCTTTCTTT
TRBV7-2	.	.	TRBJ1-3	CASSPTGDGGNTIYF	TGTGCCAGCAGCCCGACCGGGGATGGAGGAAACACCATATATTTT
TRBV7-8	.	.	TRBJ2-5	CASSLGSGAGETQYF	TGTGCCAGCAGCTTAGGATCAGGGGCAGGGGAGACCCAGTACTTC
TRBV18	.	TRBD1	TRBJ1-1	CASSPQGQVNTEAFF	TGTGCCAGCTCACCCCAGGGACAGGTGAACACTGAAGCTTTCTTT
TRBV4-1	.	TRBD2	TRBJ2-1	CASSQEPGGGKGEQFF	TGCGCCAGCAGCCAAGAACCCGGCGGGGGGAAGGGTGAGCAGTTCTTC
TRBV2	.	.	TRBJ1-2	CASSERGNYGYTF	TGTGCCAGCAGTGAGCGGGGGAACTATGGCTACACCTTC
TRBV24-1	.	TRBD1	TRBJ2-7	CATSDTTGGLYEQYF	TGTGCCACCAGTGATACGACAGGGGGCCTCTACGAGCAGTACTTC
TRBV19	.	TRBD1	TRBJ2-5	CASGPRTGGGRETQYF	TGTGCCAGTGGCCCTAGGACAGGGGGAGGTCGGGAGACCCAGTACTTC
TRBV5-1	.	.	TRBJ1-1	CASSGGVTGAFF	TGCGCCAGCAGCGGAGGGGTCACGGGGGCTTTCTTT
TRBV6-2/TRBV6-3	.	TRBD2	TRBJ2-5	CASSPSSGGPGETQYF	TGTGCCAGCAGCCCTTCTAGCGGGGGGCCAGGAGAGACCCAGTACTTC
TRBV7-9	.	.	TRBJ1-4	CASSSYRAPTNEKLFF	TGTGCCAGCTCTAGCTATCGGGCGCCAACTAATGAAAAACTGTTTTTT
TRBV18	.	TRBD2	TRBJ2-7	CASSPRASGGTDPYEQYF	TGTGCCAGCTCACCACGCGCTAGCGGGGGGACTGATCCCTACGAGCAGTACTTC
TRBV21-1	once	.	TRBJ2-3	CASSPYEDTQYF	TGTGCCAGCAGCCCCTACGAAGATACGCAGTATTTT
TRBV24-1	once	TRBD1	TRBJ1-4	CATSDSRGRVEKLFF	TGTGCCACCAGTGATTCCAGGGGGCGGGTTGAAAAACTGTTTTTT
TRBV2	.	TRBD1	TRBJ2-1	CASRRTGEDEQFF	TGTGCCAGCCGAAGGACAGGGGAGGATGAGCAGTTCTTC
TRBV5-6	.	TRBD1	TRBJ1-3	CASSLYGQGRNTIYF	TGTGCCAGCAGCTTGTATGGACAGGGTAGAAACACCATATATTTT
TRBV21-1	.	.	TRBJ2-1	CASRGLAGDNEQFF	TGTGCCAGCAGAGGACTAGCGGGGGACAATGAGCAGTTCTTC
TRBV11-3	.	.	TRBJ2-1	CASPRGTARNEQFF	TGTGCCAGCCCCCGAGGGACTGCCCGTAATGAGCAGTTCTTC
TRBV19	.	TRBD2	TRBJ2-1	CASSIGTSQFF	TGTGCCAGTAGTATCGGGACTAGCCAGTTCTTC
TRBV10-1	.	.	TRBJ2-3	CASSDRGLTQYF	TGCGCCAGCAGTGATAGGGGCCTTACGCAGTATTTT
TRBV9	.	TRBD2	TRBJ2-3	CASTQGRGSGTDTQYF	TGTGCCAGCACTCAAGGGCGGGGGTCGGGCACAGATACGCAGTATTTT
TRBV7-2	.	.	TRBJ2-3	CASSLEGASTDTQYF	TGTGCCAGCAGTTTGGAGGGGGCTAGCACAGATACGCAGTATTTT
TRBV3-1/TRBV3-2	.	.	TRBJ1-3	CASSQGRAGNTIYF	TGTGCCAGCAGCCAAGGCAGGGCGGGAAACACCATATATTTT
TRBV19	once	TRBD1	TRBJ2-1	CASSTRQGKRPYNEQFF	TGTGCCAGTAGTACCAGACAGGGGAAGAGGCCCTACAATGAGCAGTTCTTC
TRBV4-1	.	TRBD1	TRBJ1-2	CASRHLRGDRTSRNGYTF	TGCGCCAGCAGGCATCTTAGGGGGGACAGGACGAGTAGGAATGGCTACACCTTC
TRBV7-9	.	TRBD1	TRBJ1-2	CASRLSTGVGPSNYGYTF	TGTGCCAGCAGACTTTCAACAGGGGTCGGTCCCTCTAACTATGGCTACACCTTC
TRBV7-9	.	.	TRBJ1-1	CASSYSGVSTEAFF	TGTGCCAGCAGCTACTCAGGGGTGAGCACTGAAGCTTTCTTT
TRBV11-2	.	.	TRBJ1-2	CASSRGLGTPNYTF	TGTGCCAGCAGCCGGGGCCTCGGGACACCTAACTACACCTTC
TRBV19	.	.	TRBJ1-1	CASSLTGRDTEAFF	TGTGCCAGTAGTCTTACAGGGAGGGACACTGAAGCTTTCTTT
TRBV5-1	.	TRBD1	TRBJ2-7	CASSLVTGGTYEQYF	TGCGCCAGCAGCTTGGTTACAGGGGGGACCTACGAGCAGTACTTC
TRBV25-1	.	.	TRBJ1-2	CASSDPRGNYGYTF	TGTGCCAGCAGTGATCCACGCGGAAACTATGGCTACACCTTC
TRBV5-1	.	.	TRBJ1-6	CASSLEGTSNSPLHF	TGCGCCAGCAGCTTGGAAGGGACATCCAATTCACCCCTCCACTTT
TRBV6-5	.	TRBD1	TRBJ2-4	CASRWGQGQNIQYF	TGTGCCAGCAGATGGGGACAGGGCCAAAACATTCAGTACTTC
TRBV6-2/TRBV6-3	.	.	TRBJ1-2	CASSYRVQANYGYTF	TGTGCCAGCAGTTACCGGGTCCAAGCTAACTATGGCTACACCTTC
TRBV5-6	.	.	TRBJ1-1	CASSLWGQNTEAFF	TGTGCCAGCAGCTTATGGGGACAGAACACTGAAGCTTTCTTT
TRBV27	.	.	TRBJ1-1	CASRGGGWTEAFF	TGTGCCAGCAGGGGCGGGGGATGGACTGAAGCTTTCTTT
TRBV19	.	TRBD1	TRBJ1-5	CASSGQGSYSNQPQHF	TGTGCCAGTAGTGGACAGGGATCCTACAGCAATCAGCCCCAGCATTTT
TRBV18	once	TRBD1	TRBJ1-2	CASSPPYRGNGYTF	TGTGCCAGCTCACCACCGTACAGGGGAAATGGCTACACCTTC
TRBV11-3	.	.	TRBJ1-1	CASSEQDNTEAFF	TGTGCCAGCAGTGAACAGGATAACACTGAAGCTTTCTTT
TRBV6-2/TRBV6-3	.	TRBD2	TRBJ2-4	CASSLTSGGHQYF	TGTGCCAGCAGTTTGACTAGCGGGGGGCACCAGTACTTC
TRBV20-1	.	.	TRBJ1-6	CSASKGRGSYNSPLHF	TGCAGTGCTAGTAAAGGCAGGGGCTCCTATAATTCACCCCTCCACTTT
TRBV19	.	TRBD2	TRBJ2-3	CASKGLATPDTQYF	TGTGCCAGTAAGGGACTAGCGACTCCAGATACGCAGTATTTT
TRBV15	.	.	TRBJ1-1	CATRPTPLNTEAFF	TGTGCCACCAGGCCGACACCCCTGAACACTGAAGCTTTCTTT
TRBV5-1	few	.	TRBJ2-7	CASSPRGKDEQYF	TGCGCCAGCAGCCCCAGGGGAAAGGACGAGCAGTACTTC
TRBV30	.	.	TRBJ2-1	CAWERDYNEQFF	TGTGCCTGGGAAAGAGACTACAATGAGCAGTTCTTC
TRBV9	.	.	TRBJ2-3	CASSALNTDTQYF	TGTGCCAGCAGCGCCCTAAACACAGATACGCAGTATTTT
TRBV6-1	.	.	TRBJ1-4	CASSDYPPGAGGGKLFF	TGTGCCAGCAGTGATTACCCCCCTGGGGCAGGCGGGGGAAAACTGTTTTTT
TRBV5-6	.	TRBD2	TRBJ2-2	CASRSGTRKSGELFF	TGTGCCAGCAGATCCGGGACTAGAAAATCTGGGGAGCTGTTTTTT
TRBV7-3	once	TRBD1	TRBJ2-3	CASSSTGAGTDTQYF	TGTGCCAGCAGCTCCACAGGGGCGGGCACAGATACGCAGTATTTT
TRBV5-1	.	.	TRBJ1-1	CASSLTGTNTEAFF	TGCGCCAGCAGCTTAACAGGAACAAACACTGAAGCTTTCTTT